The clone carrying this T cell receptor (beta chain) was observed at least ten times. The sample holds other DNA sequences that translate to the same CDR3. It was with 60 Vbeta and 13 Jbeta primers that the PCR ran. Data came from immunoSEQ multiplex PCR; TCRdb stores just in-frame clones and leaves some out. The sample lists about 160,000 clones; around 75% were seen once. The CDR3 consists of 13 residues. The ends were cut back, 2 bases at V and 4 bases at J, with 8 bases in the middle. The germline V gene encodes CDR1 MNHEY and CDR2 SVGAGI. These data originate in a study of cytomegalovirus exposure and HLA in healthy donors.

The chain carries TRBV6-5 and TRBJ1-1; D gene uncertain. This receptor was obtained from a woman aged 50 to 60 in good health and CMV-seropositive. The sample taken for sequencing was PBMCs. CDR3 DNA: TGTGCCAGCAGTTACAGTGAGGGCACTGAAGCTTTCTTT. It yields the protein CASSYSEGTEAFF.